Below, 24 T cell receptor beta chains from the same sample are listed, as sequenced in a study of beta chain features in type 1 diabetes. What was sequenced were expressed TCRB transcripts, since all of the isolated RNA had been reverse transcribed. Measured with immunoSEQ multiplex PCR; TCRdb has only the in-frame clones, and not every one. The table records almost 350,000 clones, around 20% of them present only once. Input material: naive CD4+ T cells from blood. The receptor set was obtained from a woman aged 18-29 years in good health.

This clone showed up just a few times. The J gene is TRBJ1-2, the V gene TRBV19, with D uncertain. Trimming shortened V by 3 bases and J by 4 bases, and 15 bases separated the two germline ends. Per the germline V gene, CDR1 is LNHDA and CDR2 is SQIVND (reference sequence). The CDR3 has 15 residues. The CDR3 is CASSMLVTPGYGYTF. The CDR3 bases are TGTGCCAGTAGTATGCTAGTCACTCCTGGCTATGGCTACACCTTC.

The V call is TRBV11-2, the J call TRBJ2-1; D perhaps matches TRBD2 (5 bases). Between the trimmed V and J ends, which lost 1 base and 3 bases, there was a span of 10 bases. The germline gives CDR1 SGHAT, CDR2 FQNNGV. The CDR3 is 15 residues long. As DNA, the CDR3 is TGTGCCAGCAGCTTAGGGAGCGGTTTCTACAATGAGCAGTTCTTC. This translates into CASSLGSGFYNEQFF. The variable domain in full, with the rest retrieved from reference TRBV11-2 and TRBJ2-1, is EAGVAQSPRYKIIEKRQSVAFWCNPISGHATLYWYQQILGQGPKLLIQFQNNGVVDDSQLPKDRFSAERLKGVDSTLKIQPAKLEDSAVYLCASSLGSGFYNEQFFGPGTRLTVL.

This chain uses TRBV29-1 with TRBJ1-1; a possible D gene is TRBD1 (6 bases). This CDR3 has 12 residues. V dropped 6 bases and J dropped 3 bases, with 11 bases sitting between them. CDR1 and CDR2 from the germline V gene are SQVTM and ANQGSEA. CDR3 DNA sequence: TGCAGCGTCAGGACAGCTTACACTGAAGCTTTCTTT. It specifies CSVRTAYTEAFF.

A few counts support this clone. The CDR3 DNA is TGTGCCTGGAGGGCGGGACTAGCGGCTCCCTTCAGAGAGACCCAGTACTTC. Translating gives CAWRAGLAAPFRETQYF. The J gene is TRBJ2-5, the V gene TRBV30, with TRBD2 matching 11 bases. CDR1 and CDR2 (germline): GTSNPN, SVGIG (reference sequence). Trimming removed 3 bases from V and 4 bases from J; junction bases left unmatched: 13. CDR3 length equals 17 residues.

The CDR3 DNA reads as TGTGCCTGGAGTATTCCCTCAGGGGATCACGATGGCTACACCTTC. Protein: CAWSIPSGDHDGYTF. The chain uses TRBV30 and TRBJ1-2; possible D gene TRBD1, 6 bases. The V gene lost 2 bases and the J gene lost 6 bases, with 19 bases spanning the gap. This CDR3 spans 15 amino acids. The germline V gene encodes CDR1 GTSNPN and CDR2 SVGIG (reference sequence).

There are a few counts of this clone. The chain links TRBV29-1 to TRBJ1-2, with 8 bases that match TRBD1. Germline lookup yields CDR1 SQVTM and CDR2 ANQGSEA. Trimming took 5 bases from V and 3 from J; bases not matched to a gene: 11. The CDR3 is 15 amino acids. CDR3 residues: CSVRDRRRSDYGYTF. CDR3 bases: TGCAGCGTTAGGGACAGGAGGCGTTCCGACTATGGCTACACCTTC.

This chain uses TRBV6-5 with TRBJ2-1, with no clear D. Trimming stripped 6 bases from V and 4 bases from J, with 7 bases between. The CDR3 runs to 12 residues. Germline V lookup: CDR1 MNHEY, CDR2 SVGAGI. CDR3 residues: CASSNGYNEQFF. The CDR3 coding sequence is TGTGCCAGCAGCAACGGGTACAATGAGCAGTTCTTC.

J is TRBJ2-7 and V is TRBV4-1, with 7 bases fitting TRBD2. CDR3 size: 15 residues. Germline V CDR1 and CDR2: MGHRA, YSYEKL. V dropped 6 bases and J dropped 0; count of bases not matched to a gene: 8. DNA of the CDR3: TGCGCCAGCAGACCTCTAGCGGCAACCTCCTACGAGCAGTACTTC. This codes for CASRPLAATSYEQYF.

A few counts support this clone. This chain's CDR3 is CASSEGQRETQYF. DNA of the CDR3: TGTGCCAGCAGTGAGGGGCAGCGAGAGACCCAGTACTTC. The genes are TRBV2 and TRBJ2-5, with a possible D match to TRBD1 (5 bases). Trimming shortened V by 3 bases and J by 4 bases, and 9 bases separated the two germline ends. This CDR3 has 13 amino acids. The germline gives CDR1 SNHLY, CDR2 FYNNEI.

The chain couples TRBV29-1 to TRBJ2-5; D is undetermined. V lost 0 bases and J lost 5, with 13 bases in between. This CDR3 is 14 amino acids long. Germline V gene sequence: CDR1 SQVTM, CDR2 ANQGSEA. CDR3 amino acids: CSVEDRRIGETQYF. CDR3 in DNA: TGCAGCGTTGAAGACCGTAGGATCGGGGAGACCCAGTACTTC.

A few counts support this clone. V gene TRBV19 combines with J gene TRBJ2-7; D may be TRBD2 (6 bases). Trimming removed 9 bases at V and 3 bases at J, with 18 bases between. This CDR3 has 14 amino acids. Germline V gene sequence: CDR1 LNHDA, CDR2 SQIVND (reference sequence). CDR3 DNA: TGTGCCAGCGGGACTGCGAATTCAATCTACGAGCAGTACTTC. Protein product: CASGTANSIYEQYF. Full variable domain (missing parts from reference TRBV19 and TRBJ2-7): DGGITQSPKYLFRKEGQNVTLSCEQNLNHDAMYWYRQDPGQGLRLIYYSQIVNDFQKGDIAEGYSVSREKKESFPLTVTSAQKNPTAFYLCASGTANSIYEQYFGPGTRLTVT.

J is TRBJ2-2 and V is TRBV7-3; TRBD1 aligns across 7 bases. This CDR3 region has 14 residues. Germline-derived CDR1 and CDR2 are SGHTA and FQGTGA. The J segment lost 6 bases and the V segment lost 5 bases, leaving 6 bases of the junction unmatched. The CDR3 DNA sequence: TGTGCCAGCAGCGCACAACAGGGGCCCGGGGAGCTGTTTTTT. It codes for CASSAQQGPGELFF.

The chain carries TRBV14 and TRBJ1-4; unclear D gene. The V gene lost 1 base and the J gene lost 8 bases, with 8 bases spanning the gap. Germline V gives CDR1 SGHDN, CDR2 FVKESK. The CDR3 totals 13 residues. Here the CDR3 DNA reads TGTGCCAGCAGCCAAGTGCCCGGGGAAAAACTGTTTTTT. This gives the protein CASSQVPGEKLFF.

This clone was counted ten times or more. The chain is built from TRBV23-1 and TRBJ2-7; no firm D call. TRBV23-1 is labeled an ORF, and its function is uncertain. The CDR3 sequence is 12 residues long. Between the trimmed V and J ends, which lost 0 bases and 6 bases, there was a span of 6 bases. The CDR3 loop is CASSQSSGEQYF. In DNA, the CDR3 is TGCGCCAGCAGTCAATCGTCCGGCGAGCAGTACTTC.

This clone is a singleton in its sample. The chain joins TRBV7-9 to TRBJ2-1, with 9 bases identical to TRBD2. This CDR3 comprises 15 residues. The germline gives CDR1 SEHNR, CDR2 FQNEAQ (reference sequence). V lost 2 bases to trimming and J lost 7 bases; unmatched junction nucleotides: 6. Here the CDR3 DNA reads TGTGCCAGCAGCTTACCCCTAGCGGGGAGAAATGAGCAGTTCTTC. Translating gives CASSLPLAGRNEQFF.

In its sample, this clone was seen once. The V gene is TRBV9, the J gene TRBJ2-5, with TRBD1 identical over 8 bases. V shed 0 bases, J shed 5 bases, and the junction held 3 bases outside the gene matches. CDR3 length: 14 amino acids. The germline V gene encodes CDR1 SGDLS and CDR2 YYNGEE. For the CDR3, the DNA is TGTGCCAGCAGCGTAGTCCGGACAGGGGAGACCCAGTACTTC. This sequence encodes CASSVVRTGETQYF.

This chain uses TRBV9 with TRBJ2-5; 8 nucleotides agree with TRBD2. Germline V gives CDR1 SGDLS, CDR2 YYNGEE. V shed 4 bases, J shed 4 bases, and the junction held 9 bases outside the gene matches. The CDR3 consists of 15 residues. The CDR3: CASSPGTSAAETQYF. The DNA for the CDR3 is TGTGCCAGCAGCCCCGGGACTAGTGCGGCAGAGACCCAGTACTTC.

There are a few counts of this clone. CDR3 protein: CASSSSGRAWNEQFF. The CDR3 region has the DNA TGTGCCAGCAGCTCTAGCGGGAGGGCCTGGAATGAGCAGTTCTTC. This sequence joins TRBV11-3 and TRBJ2-1, with 12 bases aligning to TRBD2. This CDR3 region has 15 residues. Germline V gene sequence: CDR1 SGHNT, CDR2 YENEEA. V lost 4 bases to trimming and J lost 7 bases; unmatched junction nucleotides: 5.

V is TRBV7-9 and J is TRBJ2-5; 7 bases map to TRBD1. The V and J ends lost 5 bases and 2 bases, in that order; junction bases with no gene match: 5. The length of the CDR3 is 14 residues. CDR1 and CDR2 (germline): SEHNR, FQNEAQ (reference sequence). DNA for the CDR3: TGTGCCAGCAGCACCAGACAGGGTCAAGAGACCCAGTACTTC. This gives the protein CASSTRQGQETQYF.

This clone was seen a handful of times. The DNA for the CDR3 is TGTGCCAGCAGCCCGGGAGTTGTAGCGGGGAAAGAGACCCAGTACTTC. Its translation: CASSPGVVAGKETQYF. The J gene is TRBJ2-5, the V gene TRBV5-4, with 8 positions matching TRBD2. The CDR3 length is 16 residues. Germline assignment: CDR1 SGHNT and CDR2 YYREEE (reference sequence). Trimming took 4 bases from V and 3 from J; bases not matched to a gene: 11.

V is TRBV2 and J is TRBJ2-1; 8 nucleotides line up with TRBD1. This CDR3 comprises 12 residues. Germline lookup yields CDR1 SNHLY and CDR2 FYNNEI. The V and J ends lost 6 bases and 9 bases, in that order; junction bases with no gene match: 4. Written as DNA, the CDR3 is TGTGCCAGCAGACTGGACAGGGCTGAGCAGTTCTTC. Translating gives CASRLDRAEQFF.

The J gene is TRBJ1-6, the V gene TRBV4-3, with D perhaps TRBD1 (5 bases). V lost 2 bases and J 10 bases, leaving 9 bases between the germline ends. CDR3 length: 13 amino acids. Germline V lookup: CDR1 LGHNA, CDR2 YSLEER. CDR3 sequence: CASSQNRGSPLHF. The DNA of the CDR3 is TGCGCCAGCAGCCAAAATAGGGGATCACCCCTCCACTTT.

In this sample, this clone turned up a few times. This chain links TRBV29-1 with TRBJ1-2, with 7 bases lining up with TRBD1. The ends lost 5 bases at V and 3 bases at J; junction bases unmatched: 6. CDR1 SQVTM and CDR2 ANQGSEA come from the germline V gene. The CDR3 runs to 13 residues. In DNA, the CDR3 is TGCAGCGTTAGGCCAACAGGGGACTATGGCTACACCTTC. Translating it yields CSVRPTGDYGYTF.

The table lists this clone with a few counts. V usage is TRBV6-1 and J usage is TRBJ2-1; D remains ambiguous. V was cut by 2 bases and J by 6 bases, with 14 bases left in between. This CDR3 is 15 amino acids long. Germline CDR1 reads MNHNS; CDR2 reads SASEGT. CDR3 region: CASSESLVRGNEQFF. CDR3 nucleotide sequence: TGTGCCAGCAGTGAAAGTCTAGTCCGAGGCAATGAGCAGTTCTTC.